This section outlines one TCR beta chain sequence together with its context. Its target is not known. Sequencing was performed with immunoSEQ multiplex PCR; in TCRdb, only in-frame clones are kept and a portion is missing. The sample has some 340,000 clones; 70% to 90% are singletons. The V end lost 2 bases, the J end lost 6 bases, and 7 bases lay between the germline ends. This CDR3 region has 13 residues. Germline CDR1 LNHNV, CDR2 YYDKDF (reference sequence). This entry belongs to a study of Ad26.COV2.S vaccination and SARS-CoV-2 variants. The wider study: Into the muscle, Ad26.COV2.S was dosed once or twice, 56 days apart.

Overall study results and limits: Those who received the vaccine showed greater spike-specific TCR breadth than those given placebo. Possible underestimation of total T cell responses by the TCR breadth and depth analyses was noted.

Treatment: some 19 received Ad26.COV2.S at low or high dose, single or two shots; roughly 5 received placebo; per-sample allocation not given. The samples were gathered on day 63 after the first injection of vaccine or placebo. The genes are TRBV15 and TRBJ2-2, with unresolved D. The sequence was obtained from a person aged 18 to 59 who received the Ad26.COV2.S COVID-19 vaccine or a placebo. This specimen consisted of peripheral blood, obtained in a trial of Ad26.COV2.S vaccine versus placebo. DNA of the CDR3: TGTGCCACCAGCAGACAGACCGCCGGGGAGCTGTTTTTT. It codes for CATSRQTAGELFF. The full variable domain, in which reference TRBV15 and TRBJ2-2 provide the parts outside the CDR3, is DAMVIQNPRYQVTQFGKPVTLSCSQTLNHNVMYWYQQKSSQAPKLLFHYYDKDFNNEADTPDNFQSRRPNTSFCFLDIRSPGLGDTAMYLCATSRQTAGELFFGEGSRLTVL.